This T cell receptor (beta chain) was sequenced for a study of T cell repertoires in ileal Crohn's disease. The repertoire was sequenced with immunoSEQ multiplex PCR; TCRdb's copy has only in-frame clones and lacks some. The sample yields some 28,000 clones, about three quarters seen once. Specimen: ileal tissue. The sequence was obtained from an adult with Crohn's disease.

The CDR3 DNA is TGCGCCAGCAGCCACGATAGGGGGACTAGCGGGAATGAGCAGTTCTTC. This sequence encodes CASSHDRGTSGNEQFF. The genes are TRBV4-3 and TRBJ2-1; 12 bases line up with TRBD2. CDR3 length: 16 amino acids. The V and J ends lost 3 bases and 7 bases, in that order; junction bases with no gene match: 7. Germline-derived CDR1 and CDR2 are LGHNA and YSLEER.